The sequence of this T cell receptor beta chain was determined in a study of vaccination effects on CD4 cells after COVID-19. Profiling relied on immunoSEQ multiplex PCR, and the TCRdb table lists in-frame clones only, not all of them. Of more than 60,000 clones in the sample, around 70% were seen once. Upon completion of around 9 days in culture, CD4+ T cells were isolated. The cohort was immunized with two doses of either the BNT162b2 or mRNA-1273 vaccine. As to this clone: Antigen specificity is unknown.

The CDR3 has 12 residues. Germline V CDR1 and CDR2: SGHTA, FQGNSA. Trimming took off 5 bases at V and 14 bases at J, with 17 bases between the two ends. The sequence was collected from a human donor who received a COVID-19 vaccine. This specimen was CD4+ T cells from PBMCs cultured without peptide, taken after COVID-19 vaccination. The V gene is TRBV7-2, the J gene TRBJ2-3; D is possibly TRBD2 (6 bases). The CDR3 DNA reads TGTGCCAGCAGCACCGGGACTGGGGATCCGTATTTT. Encoded protein: CASSTGTGDPYF.